Described below is a single T cell receptor beta chain sequence and its context. Ten or more counts support this clonotype. Its antigen specificity is not known. No much larger clonotype is one base removed from it; base qualities were not supplied. This specimen comes from a study of glioma-infiltrating T cells (dated by TCRdb to the mid-2010s). Regarding the research as a whole: The study sequenced TCR alpha- and beta-chain repertoires from glioma tissue, from non-neoplastic brain tissue and from matched peripheral blood mononuclear cells. To gauge divergence between tissue and blood T-cell populations, every tissue-infiltrating repertoire was compared against the peripheral blood repertoire from the same patient. Three low-grade glioma patients, fewer than 10 primary glioblastoma patients and three non-glioma patients contributing non-neoplastic brain tissue were included in the paired cohort.

Summary of the overall study and its limitations: Group comparisons rested on small numbers: three non-neoplastic, three low-grade glioma and roughly 8 glioblastoma patients. VJ-independent divergence between tissue and blood was lower than expected in non-neoplastic patients but higher than expected in all gliomas, particularly low-grade gliomas. Tissue and blood shared very few CDR3 sequences, a result attributed to high CDR3 diversity and limited sampling.

The iRepertoire nested amplicon-rescue multiplex PCR (arm-PCR) platform was used to amplify TCR alpha and beta CDR3 regions from RNA. The input for one-step reverse transcription and amplification was about 100-450 ng of tissue mRNA or PBMC total RNA. Following bead purification, Illumina adapters were added through a secondary multiplex PCR, and the libraries were then gel-purified between 200 and 400 bp. Internal 6-nucleotide barcodes were carried by the libraries and were used for demultiplexing. The libraries were sequenced on an Illumina MiSeq using 2x220 or 2x250 nucleotide paired-end reads. Under the source paper's analysis protocol: Paired reads were merged using FLASH 1.2.11 and aligned with BWA-MEM to the GRCh37 human genome, and TRA and TRB reads were then extracted. V and J assignment used an IMGT-derived reference of cassette sequences and CDR3 motifs that included pseudogenes. Three-frame translation of reads was performed, and productive CDR3s were defined as those with a C...FGXG motif and no stop codons. Clonotypes were defined as unique combinations of V-J cassette pair and CDR3 amino acid sequence. Reads were filtered by Hamming distance, with the threshold set by the sequence error rate of each sample in mapped regions. Clones were called with MiXCR by TCRdb after fastp trimmed the public reads at Q25, and only in-frame beta chains were retained. A single entry per CDR3 protein holds the most common genes and DNA from its merged rows. The V and J calls shown here were made by TCRdb, not taken from the authors' results. Present in this sample are around 100,000 distinct CDR3 sequences, about 30% of which were seen just once. The ten largest account for 35% to 55% of the sample.

Inclusive of the bounding cysteine and phenylalanine, the CDR3 is 12 residues long. Of all the DNA, just the CDR3 is kept, 36 bases in frame from base 1. CDR1 is given as MNHNY and CDR2 as SVGAGI, both from the germline V gene (reference sequence). V is shortened by 0 bases, J by 6 bases, and the region joining them spans 5 bases. The V and J genes are TRBV6-6 and TRBJ1-2, with the D gene call left open. The receptor's source is a human donor with low-grade glioma or glioblastoma, undergoing nonglioma brain surgery, or in good health (not recorded which). The sample comprised glioma tissue, nonneoplastic brain tissue, or PBMCs (not recorded which). The CDR3 region reads CASSYSGDGYTF. The base sequence is TGTGCCAGCAGTTACTCAGGAGATGGCTACACCTTC.